These 4 T cell receptor beta chains were sequenced from one sample in a study of beta chain features in type 1 diabetes. Points from the study as a whole: Among patients with Type 1 diabetes, TCRB CDR3s were moderately but significantly shorter in every one of the four CD4+ subsets.

Expressed TCRB transcripts were sequenced because the isolated RNA had all been reverse transcribed beforehand. Assay: immunoSEQ multiplex PCR; the TCRdb copy retains only in-frame clones and omits some. The sample holds under 400,000 clones, roughly 12% seen once. The antigens of these receptors remain unknown. Specimen: naive CD4+ T cells from blood. These receptors were collected from a woman younger than 30 with type 1 diabetes.

This clone occurred a few times. This sequence joins TRBV29-1 and TRBJ2-7; possible D gene TRBD2, 5 bases. The CDR3 runs 12 residues. V was clipped by 4 bases and J by 3 bases, with 10 bases between them. The germline V gene encodes CDR1 SQVTM and CDR2 ANQGSEA. This chain's CDR3 is CSVATGNYEQYF. In DNA form, the CDR3 reads TGCAGCGTTGCGACGGGAAACTACGAGCAGTACTTC.

In its sample, this clone was seen a few times. The chain joins TRBV2 to TRBJ2-5; 8 nucleotides line up with TRBD2. Losses at the gene ends were 5 bases for V and 4 bases for J; bases not matched to a gene: 6. Germline values: CDR1 SNHLY, CDR2 FYNNEI. This CDR3 is 14 amino acids long. This CDR3 reads CASSTGLAGETQYF. DNA of the CDR3: TGTGCCAGCAGTACAGGACTAGCTGGAGAGACCCAGTACTTC. Full variable domain (missing parts from reference TRBV2 and TRBJ2-5): EPEVTQTPSHQVTQMGQEVILRCVPISNHLYFYWYRQILGQKVEFLVSFYNNEISEKSEIFDDQFSVERPDGSNFTLKIRSTKLEDSAMYFCASSTGLAGETQYFGPGTRLLVL.

This chain joins TRBV19 and TRBJ2-7, with D perhaps matching TRBD1 (6 bases). The CDR3 runs 15 residues. Germline V CDR1 and CDR2: LNHDA, SQIVND (reference sequence). V was pared by 4 bases and J by 2 bases, with 15 bases between. The CDR3 is CASSTTGPGTYEQYF. For the CDR3, the DNA is TGTGCCAGTAGTACCACAGGGCCTGGAACCTACGAGCAGTACTTC.

The rearrangement uses TRBV4-3 and TRBJ2-7; a weak D match, TRBD2 (6 bases). Germline CDR1 reads LGHNA; CDR2 reads YSLEER. The V end lost 0 bases, the J end lost 4 bases, and 16 bases lay between the germline ends. The CDR3 totals 16 residues. As DNA, the CDR3 is TGCGCCAGCAGCCAAGAGTTGGGCGGGATGGTTTACGAGCAGTACTTC. The encoded protein is CASSQELGGMVYEQYF.